The entry below gives a single T cell receptor (beta chain) sequence along with its context. Its antigen is still unknown. These data originate in a study of CD8+CD57+ T cells in acquired aplastic anemia. Across the whole study: The sorted CD4+ and CD8+ cells yielded an average around 3.2 ug of DNA. Findings and limits, study-wide: Around 30 sequences, all CD8+ CDR3, were shared between patients and controls. Patients were compared with controls for CD8+ Simpson's diversity, and no significant difference emerged.

Genomic DNA templated the TCR beta VDJ and CDR3 profiling. TCRdb analysed the reads with MiXCR anew, one entry per CDR3 protein. Here the sample spans about 150,000 distinct CDR3 sequences, roughly two fifths being singletons. The germline V and J ends were trimmed by 4 bases and 7 bases, with 8 bases remaining between them. Germline V gene sequence: CDR1 SGHTA, CDR2 FQGNSA. The CDR3 runs 12 residues. The sequenced sample was sorted CD4+, CD8+, or CD8+CD57+ T cells (not recorded which) from PBMCs. This chain links TRBV7-2 with TRBJ1-3; TRBD1 is a possible D gene (5 bases). This receptor was identified in a human donor in good health, serving as a control. CDR3 sequence (DNA): TGTGCCAGCAGCTCGTGGGGGAACACCATATATTTT. Its translation is CASSSWGNTIYF.